Below are 15 T cell receptor beta chains sequenced from a single sample in a study of sequential checkpoint blockade in melanoma. The method was immunoSEQ multiplex PCR; TCRdb's version includes in-frame clones alone and lacks a portion of them. The table lists roughly 13,000 clones, around 20% of them singletons, with approximately 6.6% in the top ten. The treatment: randomized to nivolumab then ipilimumab (arm A) or the reverse (arm B). Sequenced material: tumor tissue (inferred from file names), taken from a patient given nivolumab and ipilimumab in sequence. All receptors come from a human donor with melanoma.

On this clone itself: The read gets to within 1 residue of the CDR3 end, and the germline J gene fills in the rest. The V gene is TRBV10-3, the J gene TRBJ1-3, with D maybe TRBD1 (5 bases). Germline-derived CDR1 and CDR2 are ENHRY and SYGVKD. V lost 2 bases, J lost 7 bases, and 15 bases lay in between. The CDR3 has 15 residues. The CDR3 bases that were read are TGTGCCATCAGTGAGGGGACCCCCATCGGGAACACCATATAT. Translating gives CAISEGTPIGNTIY. The entire CDR3 protein reads CAISEGTPIGNTIYF.

The sample holds one count of this clone. CDR3: CSAGGQGNEKLFF. Written as DNA, the CDR3 is TGCAGCGCCGGTGGGCAGGGTAATGAAAAACTGTTTTTT. The V call is TRBV29-1, the J call TRBJ1-4; TRBD1 might be the D (5 bases). Between the trimmed V and J ends, which lost 7 bases and 4 bases, there was a span of 13 bases. The CDR3 has 13 amino acids. The germline V gene has CDR1 SQVTM and CDR2 ANQGSEA.

V usage is TRBV19 and J usage is TRBJ1-1; 7 positions agree with TRBD1. The CDR3 is 15 residues long. The trim removed 5 bases at V and 0 bases at J, leaving 6 bases unmatched. The germline CDR1 and CDR2 sequences are LNHDA and SQIVND (reference sequence). CDR3 region: CASSAVQGMNTEAFF. CDR3 nucleotides: TGTGCCAGTAGTGCCGTACAGGGGATGAACACTGAAGCTTTCTTT.

This chain connects TRBV5-1 to TRBJ1-4; 9 bases align to TRBD1. The CDR3 covers 16 residues. J lost 7 bases, V lost 0 bases, and 7 bases had no gene match. Germline V CDR1 and CDR2: SGHRS, YFSETQ. The chain's CDR3 is CASSLEPGQGGEKLFF. Here the CDR3 DNA reads TGCGCCAGCAGCTTGGAGCCGGGACAGGGTGGTGAAAAACTGTTTTTT.

V and J are TRBV28 and TRBJ2-3; D may be TRBD2 (6 bases). Germline CDR1 and CDR2: MDHEN and SYDVKM. This CDR3 has 16 amino acids. Trimming took 4 bases from V and 2 from J, leaving 16 bases between them. The CDR3 region is CASSSPGTDPTDTQYF. CDR3 DNA: TGTGCCAGCAGTTCACCCGGGACTGACCCCACAGATACGCAGTATTTT.

This clone was seen more than once but under ten times. The V and J genes are TRBV11-3 and TRBJ2-1; D is unclear. The germline gives CDR1 SGHNT, CDR2 YENEEA. The V gene lost 5 bases and the J gene lost 5 bases, with 16 bases spanning the gap. CDR3 length: 15 amino acids. CDR3 sequence (DNA): TGTGCCAGCAGCCCCCGGAGTCTGGGTGACAATGAGCAGTTCTTC. As protein: CASSPRSLGDNEQFF.

The chain has TRBV29-1 and TRBJ2-3; 8 bases fit TRBD2. CDR3 length: 16 residues. V shed 0 bases, J shed 3 bases, and the junction held 8 bases outside the gene matches. CDR1 SQVTM and CDR2 ANQGSEA come from the germline V gene. The chain's CDR3 is CSVEDTGGGRTDTQYF. The CDR3 DNA reads TGCAGCGTTGAAGACACGGGGGGCGGGAGGACAGATACGCAGTATTTT.

This clone was observed many times. The gene calls are TRBV11-3 and TRBJ2-3, with 10 nucleotides matching TRBD2. J lost 0 bases, V lost 5 bases, and 11 bases had no gene match. Germline CDR1 and CDR2: SGHNT and YENEEA. This CDR3 is built from 18 residues. The CDR3 DNA sequence: TGTGCCAGCAGCCCGACCTTAGCGGGAGGTTCTAGCACAGATACGCAGTATTTT. It is translated as CASSPTLAGGSSTDTQYF. The whole variable domain, filled in from reference TRBV11-3 and TRBJ2-3, reads EAGVVQSPRYKIIEKKQPVAFWCNPISGHNTLYWYLQNLGQGPELLIRYENEEAVDDSQLPKDRFSAERLKGVDSTLKIQPAELGDSAVYLCASSPTLAGGSSTDTQYFGPGTRLTVL.

This clone was counted between two and nine times. The rearrangement uses TRBV6-8 and TRBJ1-4; TRBD1 is a possible D gene (6 bases). This CDR3 is 14 amino acids long. Trimming took off 10 bases at V and 4 bases at J, with 16 bases between the two ends. Germline V gene lookup returns CDR1 MNHGY and CDR2 SAAAGT. CDR3 coding DNA: TGTGCCATCAGGGAGGACAGTTTTAATGAAAAACTGTTTTTT. Its protein product is CAIREDSFNEKLFF.

Within the sample, this clone is medium-sized. V is TRBV11-3 and J is TRBJ2-3; no reliable D call. The CDR3 sequence is 19 residues long. The germline CDR1 and CDR2 sequences are SGHNT and YENEEA. V was pared by 4 bases and J by 2 bases, with 25 bases between. The chain's CDR3 is CASSSPPTRHARATDTQYF. CDR3 nucleotide sequence: TGTGCCAGCAGCTCTCCCCCAACAAGACATGCCCGCGCCACAGATACGCAGTATTTT.

This clone rates as medium-sized. The chain combines TRBV10-2 with TRBJ2-5, with D perhaps matching TRBD2 (6 bases). This CDR3 spans 13 amino acids. V lost 4 bases to trimming and J lost 7 bases, with 13 bases between them. Germline assignment: CDR1 WSHSY and CDR2 SAAADI. Here the CDR3 reads CASSGDFGGTQYF. Written as DNA, the CDR3 is TGCGCCAGCAGTGGGGACTTCGGTGGGACCCAGTACTTC.

This clone turned up a few times. V and J are TRBV11-3 and TRBJ2-7; 14 bases are shared with TRBD2. Germline lookup yields CDR1 SGHNT and CDR2 YENEEA. The CDR3 loop spans 17 amino acids. With V trimmed by 2 bases and J by 3 bases, 6 bases remained unmatched. The CDR3, as DNA: TGTGCCAGCAGCTTACTGGGACTAGCGGGAGCCAACTACGAGCAGTACTTC. Its translation: CASSLLGLAGANYEQYF.

This clone was recorded a few times. This chain joins TRBV7-4 and TRBJ1-1; D uncertain. V shed 2 bases and J shed 0 bases, with 4 bases lying between them. The CDR3 is 13 amino acids. The germline gives CDR1 SGHVT, CDR2 SQSDAQ. Here the CDR3 reads CASSLYMNTEAFF. The CDR3 DNA sequence: TGTGCCAGCAGCTTATATATGAACACTGAAGCTTTCTTT.

The rearrangement links TRBV19 to TRBJ2-7; perhaps D is TRBD1 or TRBD2 (6 bases each). Germline-derived CDR1 and CDR2 are LNHDA and SQIVND (reference sequence). V lost 5 bases to trimming and J lost 2 bases, with 19 bases between them. The CDR3 is made up of 16 amino acids. For the CDR3, the DNA is TGTGCCAGTAGTCCCCCCGGGGGACACCATACCTACGAGCAGTACTTC. Translating gives CASSPPGGHHTYEQYF.

This rearrangement joins TRBV4-1 to TRBJ2-7; D unclear. Germline CDR1 reads MGHRA; CDR2 reads YSYEKL. There are 14 residues in the CDR3. Trimming removed 1 base from V and 3 bases from J, with 10 bases in between. This chain's CDR3 is CASSQVVGYYEQYF. In DNA form, the CDR3 reads TGCGCCAGCAGCCAAGTGGTCGGGTACTACGAGCAGTACTTC.